This T cell receptor beta chain was sequenced for a study of response to subunit inactivated influenza vaccine. Study findings and constraints: Each seasonal flu vaccination may recruit only limited new T cells, authors suggested.

MiXCR, applied by TCRdb to the RT-PCR reads, yields one record per CDR3 protein. The repertoire holds under 550,000 distinct CDR3 sequences, 6.5% to 8% seen once, with 10% to 15% in the top ten. In its sample, this clonotype was seen a few times. Its target is unknown. V lost 6 bases to trimming and J lost 5 bases; unmatched junction nucleotides: 12. This CDR3 spans 16 amino acids. The germline gives CDR1 DFQATT, CDR2 SNEGSKA (reference sequence). This specimen was PBMCs from blood, taken about 23 months after vaccination. V is TRBV20-1 and J is TRBJ2-5; 13 positions agree with TRBD2. The clonotype was recovered from a man between 50 and 70 years old who received an inactivated influenza vaccine. The CDR3 nucleotides are TGCAGTGCCCTCCCAGGACTAGCGGGAGTTATGGAGACCCAGTACTTC. This encodes CSALPGLAGVMETQYF.